What follows are 24 T cell receptor beta chains derived from one specimen sequenced in a study of human T cells and chemical hapten exposure. Noted time point: patch test 2, 6 weeks after DPC sensitization. Treatment denoted: therapeutic diphenylcyclopropenone sensitization with weekly scalp DPC. MiXCR, run by TCRdb on the RACE reads, gives a single entry per CDR3 protein. This sample has hundreds of thousands of distinct CDR3 sequences, with roughly 6.3% found just once. The sample in question was whole blood, obtained in connection with sensitization to the hapten diphenylcyclopropenone (DPC). Every receptor here comes from a woman aged 18-29 years with alopecia areata. Some clones in this sample may be carry-over from other donors' samples.

This clonotype was seen at least ten times. The chain employs TRBV7-6 and TRBJ1-4; 10 bases fit TRBD1. V shed 3 bases and J 8 bases; nucleotides not matched to a gene: 6. The germline V gene has CDR1 SGHVS and CDR2 FNYEAQ. CDR3 length equals 15 residues. CDR3 amino acids: CASSFPPGQGEKLFF. The DNA for the CDR3 is TGTGCCAGCAGCTTCCCACCGGGACAGGGGGAAAAACTGTTTTTT.

This clonotype was counted many times. The rearrangement joins TRBV20-1 to TRBJ1-4; D is possibly TRBD1 (5 bases). V was shortened by 6 bases and J by 7 bases, with 24 bases between the two germline ends. Germline V CDR1 and CDR2: DFQATT, SNEGSKA (reference sequence). This CDR3 is 16 amino acids long. CDR3 coding DNA: TGCAGTGCGAGCACCGGGACTCCCCTCCAGGGTGAAAAACTGTTTTTT. Its translation: CSASTGTPLQGEKLFF.

This clonotype appeared a few times. The rearrangement joins TRBV4-3 to TRBJ1-5; 7 bases fit TRBD1. Germline CDR1 is LGHNA and CDR2 is YSLEER. The CDR3 covers 15 residues. V lost 1 base to trimming and J lost 8 bases; unmatched junction nucleotides: 8. CDR3 in amino acids: CASSQGRGVSEPQHF. The CDR3 nucleotides are TGCGCCAGCAGCCAAGGCAGGGGGGTGAGTGAGCCCCAGCATTTT.

This clonotype was counted between two and nine times. One end of the junction is discordant with germline, which a read error may explain. The chain carries TRBV2 and TRBJ2-1, with D tentatively TRBD1 (6 bases). This CDR3 is built from 14 residues. Germline V gene lookup returns CDR1 SNHLY and CDR2 FYNNEI. The CDR3 DNA follows: TGTGCCAGCAGGGAAGACAGGTCCTACAATGAGCAGTTCTTC. Its protein product is CASREDRSYNEQFF.

In this sample, this clonotype turned up many times. The CDR3 DNA sequence: TGTGCCAGCAGCGTAGGTGGAGTGTGGGGCACTGAAGCTTTCTTT. It encodes CASSVGGVWGTEAFF. This chain joins TRBV9 and TRBJ1-1; the D is unclear. Germline-derived CDR1 and CDR2 are SGDLS and YYNGEE. Trimming took off 0 bases at V and 4 bases at J, with 13 bases between the two ends. The CDR3 has 15 amino acids.

J is TRBJ1-1 and V is TRBV5-1; 9 bases fit TRBD1. V shed 0 bases and J 3 bases; nucleotides not matched to a gene: 0. This CDR3 has 14 amino acids. Germline values: CDR1 SGHRS, CDR2 YFSETQ. In DNA form, the CDR3 reads TGCGCCAGCAGCTTGGACAGGGGGCACACTGAAGCTTTCTTT. Its translation is CASSLDRGHTEAFF.

This clonotype was recorded many times. The gene calls are TRBV6-2 or TRBV6-3 and TRBJ1-3; D is ambiguous. V shed 2 bases and J shed 0 bases, with 5 bases lying between them. The CDR3 loop spans 14 amino acids. Germline V gene data show CDR1 as MNHEY and CDR2 as SVGEGT. The chain's CDR3 is CASSYGPSGNTIYF. The CDR3 bases are TGTGCCAGCAGTTACGGACCCTCTGGAAACACCATATATTTT.

This clonotype was observed a single time. V and J are TRBV5-1 and TRBJ2-7; TRBD1 agrees at 9 bases. This CDR3 is 18 amino acids long. Germline V gene data show CDR1 as SGHRS and CDR2 as YFSETQ. The ends lost 6 bases at V and 0 bases at J; junction bases unmatched: 16. Here the CDR3 reads CASKPGQGITPDSYEQYF. In nucleotides, the CDR3 is TGCGCCAGCAAACCGGGACAGGGAATAACACCTGACTCCTACGAGCAGTACTTC.

The gene calls are TRBV7-2 and TRBJ1-6; D gene unclear. V gave up 1 base and J gave up 13 bases, with 11 bases separating them. The CDR3 extends over 13 amino acids. CDR1 and CDR2 from the germline V gene are SGHTA and FQGNSA. The CDR3 loop is CASSLGGVAPLHF. The CDR3 coding sequence is TGTGCCAGCAGCTTAGGCGGGGTCGCCCCCCTCCACTTT.

The V and J genes are TRBV6-5 and TRBJ1-6, with 11 bases aligning to TRBD1. Per the germline V gene, CDR1 is MNHEY and CDR2 is SVGAGI. This CDR3 spans 15 amino acids. The ends lost 6 bases at V and 6 bases at J; junction bases unmatched: 4. The CDR3 reads CASSGTGGFNSPLHF. The DNA for the CDR3 is TGTGCCAGCAGCGGGACAGGGGGTTTTAATTCACCCCTCCACTTT.

This clonotype occurred many times. The chain recombines TRBV5-5 with TRBJ1-1; a possible D gene is TRBD1 (6 bases). Germline V gene data show CDR1 as SGHKS and CDR2 as YYEKEE (reference sequence). The CDR3 spans 13 residues. V shed 2 bases and J shed 4 bases, with 9 bases lying between them. The CDR3 DNA reads TGTGCCAGCAGCTTTATAGGGGGCACTGAAGCTTTCTTT. It codes for CASSFIGGTEAFF.

This clonotype was found a few times. J is TRBJ2-2 and V is TRBV14, with D perhaps given as TRBD1 or TRBD2 (5 bases each). The V end was cut by 4 bases, the J end by 4 bases, with 16 bases between. Germline V gene data show CDR1 as SGHDN and CDR2 as FVKESK. The CDR3 consists of 16 residues. The CDR3, as DNA: TGTGCCAGCAGCCCCGGGACCGCGGCTCCCACCGGGGAGCTGTTTTTT. It is translated as CASSPGTAAPTGELFF.

The chain is built from TRBV5-1 and TRBJ2-2; D ambiguous. The CDR3 is 15 amino acids. With 0 bases removed from V and 8 bases from J, the gap between germline ends came to 14 bases. Germline values: CDR1 SGHRS, CDR2 YFSETQ. The CDR3 protein is CASSLAQTRAGELFF. The DNA of the CDR3 is TGCGCCAGCAGCTTGGCTCAGACAAGGGCGGGGGAGCTGTTTTTT.

Turning to this clonotype: The germline gene is not matched at one end of the junction; a read error may be the cause. The gene calls are TRBV4-1 and TRBJ2-1; D ambiguous. Per the germline V gene, CDR1 is MGHRA and CDR2 is YSYEKL. The CDR3 spans 12 residues. Here the CDR3 reads CASSQDPARILF. In nucleotides, the CDR3 is TGCGCCAGCAGCCAAGACCCGGCTCGTATTCTCTTC.

The V call is TRBV29-1, the J call TRBJ2-7, with TRBD1 matching 10 bases. CDR3 length: 13 residues. The germline gives CDR1 SQVTM, CDR2 ANQGSEA. V lost 4 bases to trimming and J lost 3 bases; unmatched junction nucleotides: 3. The CDR3 DNA follows: TGCAGCGTTGCGTGGGACAGGGGCTACGAGCAGTACTTC. As protein: CSVAWDRGYEQYF.

This clonotype occurred many times. The CDR3 DNA sequence: TGCAGTGCTAGAGAACTTCTTATCCAAGAGACCCAGTACTTC. Its protein is CSARELLIQETQYF. This chain links TRBV20-1 with TRBJ2-5; D unresolved. CDR1 is DFQATT and CDR2 is SNEGSKA in the germline V gene (reference sequence). This CDR3 has 14 residues. Trimming left V 0 bases short and J 1 base short, with 9 bases between.

The table lists this clonotype with a few counts. The CDR3, as DNA: TGTGCCGCGCTTTCTCAGGGCCCCCAGGGTTGCGAGCAGTACTTC. It is translated as CAALSQGPQGCEQYF. The V gene is TRBV21-1, the J gene TRBJ2-7; the table assigns TRBD2, which was not confirmed against the DNA. TRBV21-1 is an annotated pseudogene. This CDR3 is 15 amino acids long.

This clonotype has a handful of counts. The chain carries TRBV12-3 or TRBV12-4 and TRBJ2-1; 9 nucleotides match TRBD1. V gave up 6 bases and J gave up 9 bases; unmatched junction bases: 18. This CDR3 region has 17 residues. The CDR3, as DNA: TGTGCCAGCAGCCCCCCTTATCGGACAGGGGAGAGGATTGAGCAGTTCTTC. Translating gives CASSPPYRTGERIEQFF.

This clonotype has at least ten counts. The chain uses TRBV7-2 and TRBJ2-3; tentatively, D is TRBD2 (6 bases). Germline assignment: CDR1 SGHTA and CDR2 FQGNSA. V dropped 5 bases and J dropped 7 bases, with 16 bases sitting between them. The CDR3 sequence is 14 residues long. The CDR3 protein is CASSLQTSSNTQYF. Written as DNA, the CDR3 is TGTGCCAGCAGCCTCCAGACTAGTTCAAATACGCAGTATTTT.

This clonotype was seen a few times. The V and J genes are TRBV2 and TRBJ1-1; D is ambiguous. This CDR3 spans 12 amino acids. Trimming shortened V by 2 bases and J by 3 bases, and 4 bases separated the two germline ends. Germline CDR1 SNHLY, CDR2 FYNNEI. This CDR3 is CASSEFDTEAFF. Written as DNA, the CDR3 is TGTGCCAGCAGTGAATTCGACACTGAAGCTTTCTTT.

This clonotype came up many times. CDR3 nucleotide sequence: TGTGCCAGCAGCTTGGGGTCGGGGGTTGGTGTGACTGAAGCTTTCTTT. Translated: CASSLGSGVGVTEAFF. This chain links TRBV5-4 with TRBJ1-1; possibly TRBD1 for D (5 bases). V was cut by 0 bases and J by 5 bases, with 17 bases left in between. This CDR3 has 16 residues. Germline values: CDR1 SGHNT, CDR2 YYREEE (reference sequence).

The rearrangement joins TRBV4-2 to TRBJ2-1; the match to TRBD2 covers 8 bases. This CDR3 contains 14 residues. V trimming: 1 base; J trimming: 9 bases; junction bases outside the gene matches: 5. The germline CDR1 and CDR2 sequences are LGHNA and YNFKEQ. In nucleotides, the CDR3 is TGTGCCAGCAGCCAAGTAGGTCTAGCGGGTGAGCAGTTCTTC. Amino acid sequence: CASSQVGLAGEQFF.

V gene TRBV7-2 combines with J gene TRBJ2-2; D tentatively fits TRBD1 or TRBD2 (5 bases each). V was clipped by 10 bases and J by 5 bases, with 17 bases between them. The CDR3 totals 14 residues. Germline V gene sequence: CDR1 SGHTA, CDR2 FQGNSA. CDR3 in amino acids: CATGRPEGTGELFF. CDR3 sequence (DNA): TGTGCCACGGGGCGGCCCGAAGGAACCGGGGAGCTGTTTTTT.

This clonotype came up a few times. The J gene is TRBJ1-1, the V gene TRBV12-3 or TRBV12-4; D possibly corresponds to TRBD1 (5 bases). Between the trimmed V and J ends, which lost 6 bases and 1 base, there was a span of 9 bases. This CDR3 spans 13 amino acids. The CDR3, as DNA: TGTGCCAGCAGCGAACAGGCGAACACTGAAGCTTTCTTT. Translated: CASSEQANTEAFF.